This T cell receptor (beta chain) comes out of a study of cytomegalovirus exposure and HLA in healthy donors. Broader study findings: Some public TCRs appeared in many individuals, while most sequences were rare.

The CDR3 is made up of 16 amino acids. Germline V gives CDR1 SNHLY, CDR2 FYNNEI. The V gene lost 2 bases and the J gene lost 3 bases, with 17 bases spanning the gap. Some clones are missing from TCRdb's copy, which holds only in-frame ones; the method was immunoSEQ multiplex PCR. Of some 210,000 clones listed, about nine tenths were seen once; the top ten hold roughly 2%. Regarding this clone: Antigen unknown.

Sequencing used PBMCs. The receptor's source is a woman aged 18-30 years in good health and CMV-seropositive. The rearrangement joins TRBV2 to TRBJ2-7; possible D gene TRBD2, 5 bases. CDR3 region: CASSELSEGFHYEQYF. Written as DNA, the CDR3 is TGTGCCAGCAGTGAACTCTCTGAGGGTTTTCACTACGAGCAGTACTTC.